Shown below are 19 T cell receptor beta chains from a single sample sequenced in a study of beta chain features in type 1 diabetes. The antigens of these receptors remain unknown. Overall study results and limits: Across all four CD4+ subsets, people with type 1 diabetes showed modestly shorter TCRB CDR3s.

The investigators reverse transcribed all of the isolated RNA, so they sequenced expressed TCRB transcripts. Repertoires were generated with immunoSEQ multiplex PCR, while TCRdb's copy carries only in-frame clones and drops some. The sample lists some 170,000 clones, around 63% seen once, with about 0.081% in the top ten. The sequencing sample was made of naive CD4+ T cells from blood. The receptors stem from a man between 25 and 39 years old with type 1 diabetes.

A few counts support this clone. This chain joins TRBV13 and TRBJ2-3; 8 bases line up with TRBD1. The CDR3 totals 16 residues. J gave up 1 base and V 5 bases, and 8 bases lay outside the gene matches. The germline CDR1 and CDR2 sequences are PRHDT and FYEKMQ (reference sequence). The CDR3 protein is CASSDPGQERTDTQYF. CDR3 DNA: TGTGCCAGCAGCGACCCGGGACAGGAGCGCACAGATACGCAGTATTTT.

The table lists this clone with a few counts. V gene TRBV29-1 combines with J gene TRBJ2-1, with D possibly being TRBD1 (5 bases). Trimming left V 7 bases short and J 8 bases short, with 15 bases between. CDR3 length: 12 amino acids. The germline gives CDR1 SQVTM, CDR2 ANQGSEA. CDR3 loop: CSAERVTDEQFF. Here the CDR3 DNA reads TGCAGCGCCGAAAGGGTGACAGATGAGCAGTTCTTC.

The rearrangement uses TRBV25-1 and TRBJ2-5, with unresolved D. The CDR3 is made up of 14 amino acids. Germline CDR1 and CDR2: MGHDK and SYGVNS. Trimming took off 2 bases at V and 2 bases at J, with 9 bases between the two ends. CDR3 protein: CASSELIGQETQYF. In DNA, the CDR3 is TGTGCCAGCAGTGAACTTATAGGGCAAGAGACCCAGTACTTC.

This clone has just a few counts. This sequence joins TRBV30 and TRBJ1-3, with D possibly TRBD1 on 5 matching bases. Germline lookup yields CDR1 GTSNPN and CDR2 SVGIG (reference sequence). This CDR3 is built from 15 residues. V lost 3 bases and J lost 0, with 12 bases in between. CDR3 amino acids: CAWRRTPNSGNTIYF. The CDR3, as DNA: TGTGCCTGGAGACGGACACCGAACTCTGGAAACACCATATATTTT. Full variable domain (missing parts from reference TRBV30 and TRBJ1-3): SQTIHQWPATLVQPVGSPLSLECTVEGTSNPNLYWYRQAAGRGLQLLFYSVGIGQISSEVPQNLSASRPQDRQFILSSKKLLLSDSGFYLCAWRRTPNSGNTIYFGEGSWLTVV.

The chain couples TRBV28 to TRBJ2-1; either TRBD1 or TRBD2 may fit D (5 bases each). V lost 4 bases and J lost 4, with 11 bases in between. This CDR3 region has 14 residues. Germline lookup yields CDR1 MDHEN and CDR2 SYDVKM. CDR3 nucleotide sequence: TGTGCCAGCAGTTCGGGACCGCGATACAATGAGCAGTTCTTC. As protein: CASSSGPRYNEQFF.

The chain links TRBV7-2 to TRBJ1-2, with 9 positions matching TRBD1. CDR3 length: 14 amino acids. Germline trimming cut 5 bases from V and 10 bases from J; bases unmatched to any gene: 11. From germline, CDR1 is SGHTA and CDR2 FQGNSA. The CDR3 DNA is TGTGCCAGCAGCCAGTGGGGACAGGGCAATTTCTACACCTTC. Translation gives CASSQWGQGNFYTF.

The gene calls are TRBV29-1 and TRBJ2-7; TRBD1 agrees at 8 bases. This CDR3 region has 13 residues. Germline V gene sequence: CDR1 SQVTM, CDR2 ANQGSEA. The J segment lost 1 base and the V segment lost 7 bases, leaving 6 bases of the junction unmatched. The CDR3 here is CSAWTGLSYEQYF. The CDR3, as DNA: TGCAGCGCCTGGACAGGGTTGTCCTACGAGCAGTACTTC.

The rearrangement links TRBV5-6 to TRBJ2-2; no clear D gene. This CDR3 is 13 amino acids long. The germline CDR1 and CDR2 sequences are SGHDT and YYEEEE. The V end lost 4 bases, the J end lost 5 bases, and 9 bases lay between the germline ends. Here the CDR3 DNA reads TGTGCCAGCAGCCTTCTCCCGACCGGGGAGCTGTTTTTT. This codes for CASSLLPTGELFF.

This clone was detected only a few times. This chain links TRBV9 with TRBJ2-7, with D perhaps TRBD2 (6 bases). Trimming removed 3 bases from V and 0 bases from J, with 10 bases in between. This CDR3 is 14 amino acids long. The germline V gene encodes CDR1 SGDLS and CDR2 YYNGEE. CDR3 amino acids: CASSEGTYSYEQYF. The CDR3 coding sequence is TGTGCCAGCAGCGAGGGGACTTACTCCTACGAGCAGTACTTC.

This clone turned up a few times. Here the CDR3 DNA reads TGTGCCAGCAGCGTAGGGAGTGGACAGACCGCTATGTTCTTC. Its translation: CASSVGSGQTAMFF. This chain links TRBV9 with TRBJ2-1, with D maybe TRBD1 (6 bases). V lost 0 bases and J 15 bases, leaving 19 bases between the germline ends. The CDR3 consists of 14 residues. CDR1 and CDR2 from the germline V gene are SGDLS and YYNGEE.

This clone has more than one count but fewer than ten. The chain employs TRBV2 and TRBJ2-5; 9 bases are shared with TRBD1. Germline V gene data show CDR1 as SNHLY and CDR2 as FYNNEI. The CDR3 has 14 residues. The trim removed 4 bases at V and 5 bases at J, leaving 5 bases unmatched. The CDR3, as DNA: TGTGCCAGCAGTGCCGACAGGGGGATGGAGACCCAGTACTTC. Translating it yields CASSADRGMETQYF.

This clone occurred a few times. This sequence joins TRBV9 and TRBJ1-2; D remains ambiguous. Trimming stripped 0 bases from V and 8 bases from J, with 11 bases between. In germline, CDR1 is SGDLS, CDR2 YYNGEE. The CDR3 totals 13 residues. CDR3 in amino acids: CASSVGQDDGYTF. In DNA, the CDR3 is TGTGCCAGCAGCGTAGGGCAGGATGACGGCTACACCTTC.

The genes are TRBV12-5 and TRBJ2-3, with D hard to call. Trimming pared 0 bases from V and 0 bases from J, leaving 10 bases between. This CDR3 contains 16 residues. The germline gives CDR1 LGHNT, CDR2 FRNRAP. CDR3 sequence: CASGLVILPSTDTQYF. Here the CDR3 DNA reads TGTGCTAGTGGTTTGGTAATCCTCCCTAGCACAGATACGCAGTATTTT.

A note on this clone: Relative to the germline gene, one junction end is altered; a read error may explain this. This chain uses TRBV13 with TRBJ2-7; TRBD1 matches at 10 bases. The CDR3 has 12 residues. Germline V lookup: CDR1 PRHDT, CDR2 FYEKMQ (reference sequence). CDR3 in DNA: TGTGCCAGCAGCCTTGGATGGGACAGGGGTCGCTTC. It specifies CASSLGWDRGRF.

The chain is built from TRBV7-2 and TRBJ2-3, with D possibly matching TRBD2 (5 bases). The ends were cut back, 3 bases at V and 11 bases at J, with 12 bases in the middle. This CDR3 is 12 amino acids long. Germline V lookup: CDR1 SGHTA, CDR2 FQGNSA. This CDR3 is CASSFPAAGQYF. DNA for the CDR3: TGTGCCAGCAGCTTCCCCGCCGCGGGGCAGTATTTT.

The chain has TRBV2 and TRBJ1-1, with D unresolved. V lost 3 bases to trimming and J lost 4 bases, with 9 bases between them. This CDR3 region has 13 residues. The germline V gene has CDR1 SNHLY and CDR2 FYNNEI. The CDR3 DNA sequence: TGTGCCAGCAGTGACTGGGGTTTCACTGAAGCTTTCTTT. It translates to CASSDWGFTEAFF.

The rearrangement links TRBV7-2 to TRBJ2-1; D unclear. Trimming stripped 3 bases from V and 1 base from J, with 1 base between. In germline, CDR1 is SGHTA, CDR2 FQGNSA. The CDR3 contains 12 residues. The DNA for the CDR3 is TGTGCCAGCAGCTTTTCCTACAATGAGCAGTTCTTC. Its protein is CASSFSYNEQFF.

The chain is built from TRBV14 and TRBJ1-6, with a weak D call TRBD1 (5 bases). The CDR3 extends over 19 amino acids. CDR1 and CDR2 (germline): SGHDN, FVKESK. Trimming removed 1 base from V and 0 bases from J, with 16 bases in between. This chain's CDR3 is CASSQGGVRKLSYNSPLHF. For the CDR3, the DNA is TGTGCCAGCAGCCAAGGAGGGGTGCGGAAGCTCTCCTATAATTCACCCCTCCACTTT.

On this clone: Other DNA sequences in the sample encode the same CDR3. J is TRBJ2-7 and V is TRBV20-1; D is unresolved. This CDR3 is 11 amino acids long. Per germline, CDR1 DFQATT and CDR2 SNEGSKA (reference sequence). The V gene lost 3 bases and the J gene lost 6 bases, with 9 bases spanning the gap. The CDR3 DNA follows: TGCAGTGCTAGTACAGTATCCGAGCAGTACTTC. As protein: CSASTVSEQYF.